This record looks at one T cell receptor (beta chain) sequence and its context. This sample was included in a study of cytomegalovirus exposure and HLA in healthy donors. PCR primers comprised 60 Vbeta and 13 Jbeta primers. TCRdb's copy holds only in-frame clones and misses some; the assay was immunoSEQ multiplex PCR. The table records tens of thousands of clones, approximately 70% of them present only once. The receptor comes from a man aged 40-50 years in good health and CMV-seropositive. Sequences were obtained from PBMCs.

CDR3 loop: CAISEPGVSNTEAFF. The CDR3 bases are TGTGCCATCAGTGAGCCAGGGGTATCGAACACTGAAGCTTTCTTT. This chain joins TRBV10-3 and TRBJ1-1, with D possibly matching TRBD1 (6 bases). CDR3 length: 15 residues. The ends were cut back, 2 bases at V and 1 base at J, with 11 bases in the middle. The germline gives CDR1 ENHRY, CDR2 SYGVKD.